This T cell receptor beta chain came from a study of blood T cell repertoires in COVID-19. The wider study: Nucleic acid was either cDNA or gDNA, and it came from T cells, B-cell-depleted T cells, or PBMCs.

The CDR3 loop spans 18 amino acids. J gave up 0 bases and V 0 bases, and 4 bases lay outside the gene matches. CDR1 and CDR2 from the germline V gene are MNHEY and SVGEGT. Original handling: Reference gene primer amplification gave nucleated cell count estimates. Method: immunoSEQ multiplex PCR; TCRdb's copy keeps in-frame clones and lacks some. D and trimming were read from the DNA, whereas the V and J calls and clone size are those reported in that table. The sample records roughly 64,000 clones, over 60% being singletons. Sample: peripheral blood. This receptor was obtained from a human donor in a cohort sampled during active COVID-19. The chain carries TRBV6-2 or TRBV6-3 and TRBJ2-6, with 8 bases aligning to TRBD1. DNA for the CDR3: TGTGCCAGCAGTTACTCCGGGACAGGCCTCTCTGGGGCCAACGTCCTGACTTTC. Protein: CASSYSGTGLSGANVLTF.